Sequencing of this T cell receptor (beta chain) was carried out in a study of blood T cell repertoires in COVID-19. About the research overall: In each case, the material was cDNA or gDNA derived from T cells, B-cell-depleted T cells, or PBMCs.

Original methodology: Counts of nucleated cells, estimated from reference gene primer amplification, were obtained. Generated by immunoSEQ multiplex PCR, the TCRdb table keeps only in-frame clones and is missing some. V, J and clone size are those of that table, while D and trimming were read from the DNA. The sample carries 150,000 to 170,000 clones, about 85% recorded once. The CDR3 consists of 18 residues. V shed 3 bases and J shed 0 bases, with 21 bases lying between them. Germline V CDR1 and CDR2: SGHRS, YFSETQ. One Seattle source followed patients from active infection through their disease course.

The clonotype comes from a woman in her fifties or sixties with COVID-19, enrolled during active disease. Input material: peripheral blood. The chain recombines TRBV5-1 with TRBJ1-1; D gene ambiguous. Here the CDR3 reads CASSSTVMERRMNTEAFF. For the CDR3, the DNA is TGCGCCAGCAGCTCCACTGTGATGGAGAGAAGGATGAACACTGAAGCTTTCTTT.